What follows are 23 T cell receptor beta chains derived from one specimen sequenced in a study of blood T cell repertoires in COVID-19. Method: immunoSEQ multiplex PCR; TCRdb's copy keeps in-frame clones and lacks some. The sample consists of about 160,000 clones, roughly 89% of them appearing once. Sequenced input: peripheral blood. These TCRs come from a woman between 70 and 85 years old with COVID-19, enrolled during active disease.

CDR3: CASSLRQDNGRGYTF. Here the CDR3 DNA reads TGCGCCAGCAGCTTGCGACAGGACAACGGACGGGGCTACACCTTC. The chain joins TRBV5-1 to TRBJ1-2, with D tentatively TRBD1 (6 bases). The V and J ends lost 1 base and 8 bases respectively, with 18 bases between them. The CDR3 sequence is 15 residues long. Per the germline V gene, CDR1 is SGHRS and CDR2 is YFSETQ.

The chain couples TRBV7-2 to TRBJ2-3, with TRBD2 matching over 8 bases. J gave up 3 bases and V 5 bases, and 7 bases lay outside the gene matches. This CDR3 has 15 residues. CDR1 and CDR2 (germline): SGHTA, FQGNSA. Written as DNA, the CDR3 is TGTGCCAGCAGCCCGTTAGCGGGGAGGACAGATACGCAGTATTTT. This sequence encodes CASSPLAGRTDTQYF. The variable domain in full, with the rest retrieved from reference TRBV7-2 and TRBJ2-3, is GAGVSQSPSNKVTEKGKDVELRCDPISGHTALYWYRQSLGQGLEFLIYFQGNSAPDKSGLPSDRFSAERTGGSVSTLTIQRTQQEDSAVYLCASSPLAGRTDTQYFGPGTRLTVL.

The chain employs TRBV11-2 and TRBJ1-4, with no clear D. Trimming cost V 5 bases and J 0 bases, with 16 bases left between them. The CDR3 loop spans 17 amino acids. In germline, CDR1 is SGHAT, CDR2 FQNNGV. The CDR3 reads CASSPRGAYSTNEKLFF. The CDR3 nucleotides are TGTGCCAGCAGCCCCCGTGGAGCGTACTCAACTAATGAAAAACTGTTTTTT.

The V gene is TRBV5-1, the J gene TRBJ1-2; TRBD1 aligns across 8 bases. The CDR3 runs 14 residues. The V gene's germline CDR1 is SGHRS and CDR2 YFSETQ. V lost 2 bases, J lost 4 bases, and 4 bases stayed unmatched. The CDR3 loop reads CASSFGQGGYGYTF. In nucleotides, the CDR3 is TGCGCCAGCAGCTTCGGACAGGGCGGCTATGGCTACACCTTC. The full variable domain, completed using reference TRBV5-1 and TRBJ1-2, is KAGVTQTPRYLIKTRGQQVTLSCSPISGHRSVSWYQQTPGQGLQFLFEYFSETQRNKGNFPGRFSGRQFSNSRSEMNVSTLELGDSALYLCASSFGQGGYGYTFGSGTRLTVV.

The chain is built from TRBV6-1 and TRBJ2-3; a weak D match, TRBD1 (6 bases). Germline CDR1 and CDR2: MNHNS and SASEGT. The CDR3 consists of 19 residues. The germline V and J ends were trimmed by 4 bases and 4 bases, with 27 bases remaining between them. The CDR3 is CASSGRKAGDGRTADTQYF. CDR3 DNA sequence: TGTGCCAGCAGTGGGAGAAAGGCAGGGGACGGGCGTACGGCAGATACGCAGTATTTT.

The CDR3 DNA reads as TGTGCCAGCAGCACCACTAGGAATGAGCAGTTCTTC. It codes for CASSTTRNEQFF. The chain uses TRBV7-8 and TRBJ2-1; possible D gene TRBD2, 5 bases. The CDR3 runs 12 residues. The germline V and J ends were trimmed by 5 bases and 7 bases, with 9 bases remaining between them. Germline CDR1 is SGHVS and CDR2 is FQNEAQ.

V gene TRBV7-3 combines with J gene TRBJ2-1; D possibly corresponds to TRBD2 (6 bases). The CDR3 loop spans 13 amino acids. CDR1 is SGHTA, CDR2 FQGTGA, per germline. With 2 bases removed from V and 10 bases from J, the gap between germline ends came to 12 bases. CDR3 sequence (DNA): TGTGCCAGCAGCTTAGAAGGAGGGCGGGAGCAGTTCTTC. Amino acid sequence: CASSLEGGREQFF. Based on the CDR3 plus reference TRBV7-3 and TRBJ2-1, the full variable domain is GAGVSQTPSNKVTEKGKYVELRCDPISGHTALYWYRQSLGQGPEFLIYFQGTGAADDSGLPNDRFFAVRPEGSVSTLKIQRTERGDSAVYLCASSLEGGREQFFGPGTRLTVL.

The genes are TRBV7-9 and TRBJ2-5; TRBD1 agrees at 11 bases. V lost 3 bases to trimming and J lost 4 bases; unmatched junction nucleotides: 4. The CDR3 is made up of 15 amino acids. Looked up from germline, CDR1 is SEHNR and CDR2 is FQNEAQ (reference sequence). Here the CDR3 reads CASSFGQGAAETQYF. The CDR3 DNA follows: TGTGCCAGCAGCTTCGGACAGGGGGCGGCAGAGACCCAGTACTTC.

The rearrangement uses TRBV5-5 and TRBJ1-2; D uncertain. CDR1 is SGHKS, CDR2 YYEKEE, per germline (reference sequence). CDR3 length equals 11 residues. V dropped 0 bases and J dropped 8 bases, with 5 bases sitting between them. The CDR3 DNA reads as TGTGCCAGCAGCTTGGCCTCCGGCTACACCTTC. It codes for CASSLASGYTF.

J is TRBJ1-6 and V is TRBV19; 7 bases align to TRBD1. The CDR3 sequence is 16 residues long. Per the germline V gene, CDR1 is LNHDA and CDR2 is SQIVND (reference sequence). The V gene end was trimmed by 5 bases and the J gene end by 10 bases; junction bases not matched to a gene: 14. The CDR3 DNA sequence: TGTGCCAGTAGTCCCCCACCCGACAGGGTCCGATCACCCCTCCACTTT. This codes for CASSPPPDRVRSPLHF.

This clone was detected only a few times. This chain connects TRBV5-6 to TRBJ1-6; 8 nucleotides agree with TRBD1. This CDR3 is built from 15 residues. The germline V gene has CDR1 SGHDT and CDR2 YYEEEE. V shed 6 bases, J shed 4 bases, and the junction held 6 bases outside the gene matches. For the CDR3, the DNA is TGTGCCAGCATCACGACAGGGGCTTATAATTCACCCCTCCACTTT. Encoded protein: CASITTGAYNSPLHF.

Details on this clone: The sample holds other DNA sequences that translate to the same CDR3. DNA for the CDR3: TGCGCCAGCAGCCAAGATTCCGCAGGGGATCAGCCCCAGCATTTT. Translated, it gives CASSQDSAGDQPQHF. This chain links TRBV4-1 with TRBJ1-5, with a tentative D call TRBD1 (6 bases). The V end was cut by 0 bases, the J end by 5 bases, with 11 bases between. From germline, CDR1 is MGHRA and CDR2 YSYEKL. The CDR3 extends over 15 amino acids.

The chain links TRBV2 to TRBJ1-3; D gene unclear. V lost 3 bases, J lost 0 bases, and 9 bases lay in between. Germline V CDR1 and CDR2: SNHLY, FYNNEI. The CDR3 is 15 residues long. The CDR3 bases are TGTGCCAGCAGTGAGGGGAGGTTCTCTGGAAACACCATATATTTT. Amino acids: CASSEGRFSGNTIYF.

The chain uses TRBV21-1 and TRBJ1-5. TRBV21-1 is termed a pseudogene. The CDR3 consists of 16 residues. For the CDR3, the DNA is TGTGCCAGCAGCCCAGCGGAGGGCAATAGCAATCAGCCCCAGCATTTT. Translating gives CASSPAEGNSNQPQHF.

This chain uses TRBV28 with TRBJ1-6, with 7 bases lining up with TRBD1. The CDR3 loop spans 12 amino acids. V dropped 6 bases and J dropped 9; count of bases not matched to a gene: 2. Germline CDR1 and CDR2: MDHEN and SYDVKM. The CDR3 bases are TGTGCCAGCAGGCAGGGGGGTTCACCCCTCCACTTT. Translated: CASRQGGSPLHF. Variable domain in full (rest from reference TRBV28 and TRBJ1-6): DVKVTQSSRYLVKRTGEKVFLECVQDMDHENMFWYRQDPGLGLRLIYFSYDVKMKEKGDIPEGYSVSREKKERFSLILESASTNQTSMYLCASRQGGSPLHFGNGTRLTVT.

The chain recombines TRBV6-2 or TRBV6-3 with TRBJ1-5, with no clear D. The V and J ends lost 6 bases and 3 bases respectively, with 15 bases between them. Germline loops: CDR1 MNHEY, CDR2 SVGEGT. This CDR3 is built from 15 residues. The CDR3 bases are TGTGCCAGCAGCCGCCACGACGGGATCAATCAGCCCCAGCATTTT. It is translated as CASSRHDGINQPQHF.

The genes are TRBV2 and TRBJ1-3, with a weak D call TRBD1 (6 bases). The germline CDR1 and CDR2 sequences are SNHLY and FYNNEI. The CDR3 spans 14 residues. Trimming left V 8 bases short and J 4 bases short, with 15 bases between. The CDR3 loop is CASLGTGIGNTIYF. The CDR3 nucleotides read TGTGCCAGCCTGGGAACAGGGATCGGAAACACCATATATTTT.

This sequence joins TRBV2 and TRBJ1-5; D possibly corresponds to TRBD1 (5 bases). This CDR3 region has 15 residues. Germline V gives CDR1 SNHLY, CDR2 FYNNEI. V lost 4 bases and J 6 bases, leaving 16 bases between the germline ends. CDR3 region: CASSVLWGVGQPQHF. DNA of the CDR3: TGTGCCAGCAGTGTCTTGTGGGGGGTTGGTCAGCCCCAGCATTTT.

The CDR3 nucleotides read TGCAGTGCTACTGAGATAAACAGGGGTCGGAGCGGTAACTATGGCTACACCTTC. Translation gives CSATEINRGRSGNYGYTF. This sequence joins TRBV20-1 and TRBJ1-2, with 7 bases fitting TRBD1. CDR1 is DFQATT and CDR2 is SNEGSKA in the germline V gene (reference sequence). The CDR3 has 18 residues. V was pared by 4 bases and J by 1 base, with 18 bases of the junction left unmatched.

The V gene is TRBV4-2, the J gene TRBJ1-4, with no clear D. The CDR3 has 17 residues. Trimming left V 1 base short and J 7 bases short, with 19 bases between. The V gene's germline CDR1 is LGHNA and CDR2 YNFKEQ. The CDR3 sequence: CASSQGTLGGRSEKLFF. In DNA form, the CDR3 reads TGTGCCAGCAGCCAAGGAACATTGGGTGGGAGGAGTGAAAAACTGTTTTTT.

The J gene is TRBJ2-1, the V gene TRBV6-2 or TRBV6-3; 9 positions match TRBD1. This CDR3 region has 15 residues. Germline CDR1 is MNHEY and CDR2 is SVGEGT. The trim removed 5 bases at V and 7 bases at J, leaving 9 bases unmatched. CDR3 in amino acids: CASSHLGTGRNEQFF. CDR3 DNA sequence: TGTGCCAGCAGTCACCTAGGGACAGGGAGGAATGAGCAGTTCTTC.

The chain links TRBV5-6 to TRBJ2-3, with 7 bases identical to TRBD2. The CDR3 contains 16 residues. Losses at the gene ends were 0 bases for V and 0 bases for J; bases not matched to a gene: 4. From germline, CDR1 is SGHDT and CDR2 YYEEEE. The CDR3: CASSLGTRISTDTQYF. The CDR3 DNA reads TGTGCCAGCAGCTTGGGGACTAGAATTAGCACAGATACGCAGTATTTT.

This sequence joins TRBV19 and TRBJ1-1, with unresolved D. In germline, CDR1 is LNHDA, CDR2 SQIVND (reference sequence). CDR3 length: 15 residues. V was pared by 2 bases and J by 1 base, with 11 bases between. CDR3 loop: CASSILGERNTEAFF. CDR3 sequence (DNA): TGTGCCAGTAGTATACTTGGGGAGAGGAACACTGAAGCTTTCTTT.